The 27 T cell receptor beta chains below come from one sample, sequenced in a study of vaccination effects on CD4 cells after COVID-19. Their antigen targets remain unknown. The repertoire was sequenced with immunoSEQ multiplex PCR; TCRdb's copy has only in-frame clones and lacks some. The table lists roughly 20,000 clones, 70% to 80% of them singletons. ViraFEST expansion of antigen-specific CD4+ T cells with viral peptide pools preceded sequencing. Subsequent to 10 days of culture, CD4+ T cells were isolated. Sequencing was performed on CD4+ T cells from PBMCs cultured with HCoV-229E spike peptides, taken before COVID-19 vaccination. These receptors were taken from a human donor who received a COVID-19 vaccine.

This chain joins TRBV5-4 and TRBJ1-1; D perhaps matches TRBD1 (5 bases). The CDR3 is made up of 15 amino acids. Germline-derived CDR1 and CDR2 are SGHNT and YYREEE (reference sequence). With 4 bases removed from V and 0 bases from J, the gap between germline ends came to 13 bases. CDR3 sequence (DNA): TGTGCCAGCAGCCTCCCGACAGAGATGAACACTGAAGCTTTCTTT. Translation gives CASSLPTEMNTEAFF.

The V call is TRBV5-1, the J call TRBJ1-1; weak D call: TRBD1 (6 bases). The V end lost 3 bases, the J end lost 5 bases, and 17 bases lay between the germline ends. The CDR3 extends over 15 amino acids. Looked up from germline, CDR1 is SGHRS and CDR2 is YFSETQ. The CDR3 is CASSSRQAESTEAFF. The CDR3 DNA reads as TGCGCCAGCAGCTCCCGACAGGCTGAAAGTACTGAAGCTTTCTTT. The full variable domain, its missing parts supplied by reference TRBV5-1 and TRBJ1-1, is KAGVTQTPRYLIKTRGQQVTLSCSPISGHRSVSWYQQTPGQGLQFLFEYFSETQRNKGNFPGRFSGRQFSNSRSEMNVSTLELGDSALYLCASSSRQAESTEAFFGQGTRLTVV.

This clone has just one count. The gene calls are TRBV13 and TRBJ2-7; 8 nucleotides line up with TRBD2. The junction had 4 bases not matched to a gene; V was cut back by 0 bases and J by 6 bases. The CDR3 runs 14 residues. Germline V CDR1 and CDR2: PRHDT, FYEKMQ (reference sequence). DNA for the CDR3: TGTGCCAGCAGCTTAGGCAACCGGGGGGGCGAGCAGTACTTC. It encodes CASSLGNRGGEQYF.

The chain combines TRBV10-3 with TRBJ1-5, with a weak D call TRBD1 (5 bases). Germline assignment: CDR1 ENHRY and CDR2 SYGVKD. The V end lost 0 bases, the J end lost 4 bases, and 13 bases lay between the germline ends. This CDR3 has 16 residues. DNA for the CDR3: TGTGCCATCAGTGAGTCGTCCCGGGACCGTAATCAGCCCCAGCATTTT. Translating it yields CAISESSRDRNQPQHF.

The CDR3 reads CASSQGVSGAYGYTF. In DNA form, the CDR3 reads TGCGCCAGCAGCCAAGGTGTATCAGGGGCCTATGGCTACACCTTC. This sequence joins TRBV4-1 and TRBJ1-2; D might be TRBD1 (6 bases). In germline, CDR1 is MGHRA, CDR2 YSYEKL. Between the trimmed V and J ends, which lost 1 base and 4 bases, there was a span of 13 bases. The CDR3 runs 15 residues.

This rearrangement joins TRBV18 to TRBJ2-7; TRBD2 is a possible D gene (6 bases). This CDR3 contains 17 residues. Looked up from germline, CDR1 is KGHSH and CDR2 is LQKENI. Trimming took 3 bases from V and 5 from J, leaving 23 bases between them. The CDR3 sequence is CASSPRRGVGILNEQYF. The DNA of the CDR3 is TGTGCCAGCTCACCGCGGCGGGGAGTAGGTATACTAAACGAGCAGTACTTC.

The chain joins TRBV10-3 to TRBJ2-6, with D perhaps matching TRBD1 (6 bases). In germline, CDR1 is ENHRY, CDR2 SYGVKD. The ends were cut back, 0 bases at V and 0 bases at J, with 12 bases in the middle. The length of the CDR3 is 18 residues. The CDR3, as DNA: TGTGCCATCAGTGAGTCCTGGGGGCGGTCCTCTGGGGCCAACGTCCTGACTTTC. It specifies CAISESWGRSSGANVLTF.

V gene TRBV5-1 combines with J gene TRBJ2-1; 8 bases line up with TRBD1. The germline V gene encodes CDR1 SGHRS and CDR2 YFSETQ. V lost 6 bases to trimming and J lost 6 bases; unmatched junction nucleotides: 11. The CDR3 sequence is 15 residues long. CDR3 loop: CASTPVTGDSNEQFF. The CDR3 DNA sequence: TGCGCCAGCACCCCAGTGACAGGGGACAGCAATGAGCAGTTCTTC.

This chain connects TRBV27 to TRBJ2-7, with 7 bases matching TRBD2. Losses at the gene ends were 0 bases for V and 2 bases for J; bases not matched to a gene: 4. The CDR3 totals 15 residues. CDR1 and CDR2 from the germline V gene are MNHEY and SMNVEV (reference sequence). The CDR3 DNA is TGTGCCAGCAGTTTATCGGTGGGGGGGGCCTACGAGCAGTACTTC. This gives the protein CASSLSVGGAYEQYF.

This chain links TRBV18 with TRBJ1-2; a weak D match, TRBD1 (6 bases). From germline, CDR1 is KGHSH and CDR2 LQKENI. V was trimmed by 3 bases and J by 8 bases, leaving 25 bases between them. The CDR3 is made up of 17 amino acids. The CDR3 DNA reads as TGTGCCAGCTCACCTCGTTCATCGACAGGAGGATCTCGAGGCTACACCTTC. Translating it yields CASSPRSSTGGSRGYTF.

A few counts support this clone. This chain connects TRBV15 to TRBJ2-1; no firm D call. CDR3 length: 13 amino acids. Between the trimmed V and J ends, which lost 8 bases and 0 bases, there was a span of 8 bases. Germline assignment: CDR1 LNHNV and CDR2 YYDKDF (reference sequence). The CDR3 bases are TGTGCCACCGGCTGGCACTCCTACAATGAGCAGTTCTTC. Translated, it gives CATGWHSYNEQFF.

The count of this clone is one. V gene TRBV7-8 combines with J gene TRBJ2-5; D possibly matches TRBD1 or TRBD2 (5 bases each). V lost 5 bases, J lost 7 bases, and 14 bases lay in between. The V gene's germline CDR1 is SGHVS and CDR2 FQNEAQ. This CDR3 has 13 amino acids. DNA for the CDR3: TGTGCCAGCAGCCTAACCCGGGACGGGACCCAGTACTTC. Protein product: CASSLTRDGTQYF.

V usage is TRBV5-1 and J usage is TRBJ1-1; D call uncertain. The germline V and J ends were trimmed by 2 bases and 5 bases, with 16 bases remaining between them. This CDR3 comprises 15 residues. CDR1 SGHRS and CDR2 YFSETQ come from the germline V gene. CDR3 amino acids: CASSLIYTPGTEAFF. The CDR3 DNA reads TGCGCCAGCAGCTTAATCTACACGCCTGGGACTGAAGCTTTCTTT.

The J gene is TRBJ2-7, the V gene TRBV7-9, with TRBD1 identical over 7 bases. The CDR3 sequence is 16 residues long. The V and J ends lost 4 bases and 0 bases, in that order; junction bases with no gene match: 9. From germline, CDR1 is SEHNR and CDR2 FQNEAQ (reference sequence). CDR3 bases: TGTGCCAGCAGCTCGTCAAAGGGACAGATCTCCTACGAGCAGTACTTC. As protein: CASSSSKGQISYEQYF.

With respect to this clone: An end of the junction does not agree with germline; a read error may underlie this. V and J are TRBV14 and TRBJ2-7, with 7 bases that match TRBD1. The CDR3 consists of 15 residues. Germline V gene lookup returns CDR1 SGHDN and CDR2 FVKESK. The CDR3 nucleotides are TGTGCCAGCAGTCAAGGGGGCGGCTACCTCTACGAGCAGTACTTC. Translating it yields CASSQGGGYLYEQYF.

The chain carries TRBV12-3 or TRBV12-4 and TRBJ1-2; D unresolved. V was pared by 3 bases and J by 6 bases, with 11 bases between. This CDR3 is 13 amino acids long. The CDR3 is CASSFIRRDGYTF. CDR3 nucleotides: TGTGCCAGCAGTTTTATTAGGAGGGATGGCTACACCTTC.

The chain recombines TRBV4-2 with TRBJ1-1, with D perhaps TRBD1 (5 bases). From germline, CDR1 is LGHNA and CDR2 YNFKEQ. Trimming removed 2 bases at V and 0 bases at J, with 7 bases between. There are 14 residues in the CDR3. In DNA, the CDR3 is TGTGCCAGCAGCCAACAGGGTTTGAACACTGAAGCTTTCTTT. Translating gives CASSQQGLNTEAFF.

The chain combines TRBV7-2 with TRBJ2-1; 9 bases line up with TRBD2. This CDR3 is built from 17 residues. Germline values: CDR1 SGHTA, CDR2 FQGNSA. Trimming at V came to 2 bases and at J to 8 bases, leaving 13 bases not matched to a gene. This CDR3 is CASSLSPVGSGSDEQFF. DNA for the CDR3: TGTGCCAGCAGCTTATCCCCGGTTGGTAGCGGGAGCGATGAGCAGTTCTTC. The entire variable domain, with the rest obtained from reference TRBV7-2 and TRBJ2-1, is as follows: GAGVSQSPSNKVTEKGKDVELRCDPISGHTALYWYRQSLGQGLEFLIYFQGNSAPDKSGLPSDRFSAERTGGSVSTLTIQRTQQEDSAVYLCASSLSPVGSGSDEQFFGPGTRLTVL.

V and J are TRBV9 and TRBJ2-5; D gene uncertain. The length of the CDR3 is 13 residues. V was shortened by 0 bases and J by 1 base, with 4 bases between the two germline ends. Germline V gives CDR1 SGDLS, CDR2 YYNGEE. CDR3 coding DNA: TGTGCCAGCAGCGTAGACATCCAAGAGACCCAGTACTTC. Encoded protein: CASSVDIQETQYF.

V is TRBV6-5 and J is TRBJ2-7, with 10 bases that match TRBD2. CDR1 is MNHEY, CDR2 SVGAGI, per germline. J was trimmed by 6 bases and V by 2 bases; bases with no gene match: 7. This CDR3 contains 15 residues. The CDR3 DNA follows: TGTGCCAGCAGTTACCAGCTAGCGGGAGTTGGCGAGCAGTACTTC. Amino acid sequence: CASSYQLAGVGEQYF.

The chain recombines TRBV9 with TRBJ1-2; 10 positions match TRBD1. Germline CDR1 SGDLS, CDR2 YYNGEE. The ends lost 4 bases at V and 4 bases at J; junction bases unmatched: 7. The CDR3 extends over 15 amino acids. The CDR3 DNA follows: TGTGCCAGCAGCACCTCCGGGACAGGGGCCTATGGCTACACCTTC. It yields the protein CASSTSGTGAYGYTF.

This clone was counted between two and nine times. This chain joins TRBV10-1 and TRBJ1-1; D is perhaps TRBD1 (6 bases). Per the germline V gene, CDR1 is WNHNN and CDR2 is SYGVQD (reference sequence). Trimming cost V 6 bases and J 0 bases, with 14 bases left between them. The CDR3 is 15 amino acids. In DNA form, the CDR3 reads TGCGCCAGCAGAGCATCACAGGGAATGAACACTGAAGCTTTCTTT. Translating it yields CASRASQGMNTEAFF.

The chain links TRBV18 to TRBJ1-5; no definite D call. V was shortened by 3 bases and J by 2 bases, with 8 bases between the two germline ends. CDR3 length: 14 residues. Germline V CDR1 and CDR2: KGHSH, LQKENI. CDR3 loop: CASSPGGGNQPQHF. CDR3 nucleotide sequence: TGTGCCAGCTCACCGGGTGGGGGCAATCAGCCCCAGCATTTT.

This chain connects TRBV12-5 to TRBJ2-1; no definite D call. The CDR3 covers 18 residues. CDR1 LGHNT and CDR2 FRNRAP come from the germline V gene. Trimming left V 1 base short and J 6 bases short, with 22 bases between. The CDR3 nucleotides are TGTGCTAGTGGTTTGGGCACTTGGACGGCCTCCCGTGGCAATGAGCAGTTCTTC. It encodes CASGLGTWTASRGNEQFF.

J is TRBJ2-1 and V is TRBV10-1, with 10 nucleotides matching TRBD2. Looked up from germline, CDR1 is WNHNN and CDR2 is SYGVQD (reference sequence). J gave up 8 bases and V 5 bases, and 6 bases lay outside the gene matches. CDR3 length: 14 residues. The CDR3 loop reads CASSSGRARDEQFF. The CDR3 DNA is TGCGCCAGCAGTAGCGGGAGGGCCAGGGATGAGCAGTTCTTC.

The chain links TRBV3-1 (or the pseudogene TRBV3-2) to TRBJ2-5; D unclear. The V end lost 3 bases, the J end lost 4 bases, and 21 bases lay between the germline ends. CDR1 is LGHDT, CDR2 YNNKEL, per germline (reference sequence). The CDR3 has 17 amino acids. The CDR3 bases are TGTGCCAGCAGCCAGAGCCCGACTGCTGGAGAAGGAGAGACCCAGTACTTC. It translates to CASSQSPTAGEGETQYF.

This chain connects TRBV27 to TRBJ1-3; D is uncertain. Germline lookup yields CDR1 MNHEY and CDR2 SMNVEV (reference sequence). V lost 7 bases and J 4 bases, leaving 8 bases between the germline ends. This CDR3 is 12 amino acids long. The chain's CDR3 is CASMSDGNTIYF. DNA for the CDR3: TGTGCCAGCATGAGCGACGGAAACACCATATATTTT.